What follows are 14 T cell receptor beta chains derived from one specimen sequenced in a study of T-cell memory formation after mild COVID-19. TCRdb recomputed calls from the 5' RACE reads with MiXCR, one row per CDR3 protein. This sample has approximately 240,000 distinct CDR3 sequences, with roughly 15% found just once. The sample taken for sequencing was PBMCs or a T cell subset sorted from them (not recorded which). The source of these receptors is a man between 18 and 35 years old who had mild COVID-19 (a few samples of this study predate the infection). Cell type and time point are not known.

This clonotype was picked up a small number of times. The chain recombines TRBV7-2 with TRBJ2-5; 13 bases align to TRBD2. CDR3 size: 17 residues. V lost 2 bases to trimming and J lost 1 base; unmatched junction nucleotides: 4. The germline V gene has CDR1 SGHTA and CDR2 FQGNSA. The CDR3 DNA follows: TGTGCCAGCAGCTTAAGGACTAGCGGGGGATTCCAAGAGACCCAGTACTTC. Amino acid sequence: CASSLRTSGGFQETQYF.

This clonotype was detected a few times. The chain joins TRBV6-1 to TRBJ2-3, with 8 bases aligning to TRBD2. This CDR3 contains 14 residues. J was trimmed by 4 bases and V by 4 bases; bases with no gene match: 4. Germline lookup yields CDR1 MNHNS and CDR2 SASEGT. The CDR3 is CASSVSGVADTQYF. CDR3 coding DNA: TGTGCCAGCAGTGTTAGCGGGGTGGCAGATACGCAGTATTTT.

This clonotype was seen more than once but under ten times. The chain uses TRBV7-3 and TRBJ2-3; D gene unclear. Germline CDR1 is SGHTA and CDR2 is FQGTGA. The CDR3 length is 14 residues. Trimming removed 0 bases at V and 2 bases at J, with 6 bases between. The CDR3: CASSLTPVTDTQYF. The CDR3 nucleotides are TGTGCCAGCAGCTTAACGCCAGTCACAGATACGCAGTATTTT.

This clonotype showed up just a few times. The V and J genes are TRBV20-1 and TRBJ2-2, with D perhaps TRBD1 (5 bases). This CDR3 spans 18 amino acids. Germline-derived CDR1 and CDR2 are DFQATT and SNEGSKA (reference sequence). V shed 1 base and J shed 3 bases, with 21 bases lying between them. The CDR3 loop reads CSARGILGQGFDTGELFF. The CDR3 DNA sequence: TGCAGTGCTAGAGGGATCTTAGGCCAGGGTTTTGACACCGGGGAGCTGTTTTTT.

This rearrangement joins TRBV5-1 to TRBJ1-4, with D unresolved. This CDR3 is 13 amino acids long. The germline CDR1 and CDR2 sequences are SGHRS and YFSETQ. V dropped 4 bases and J dropped 4 bases, with 8 bases sitting between them. CDR3 loop: CASSQGINEKLFF. For the CDR3, the DNA is TGCGCCAGCAGCCAAGGGATTAATGAAAAACTGTTTTTT.

The table lists this clonotype with a few counts. V and J are TRBV5-1 and TRBJ2-1; D is uncertain. Trimming left V 0 bases short and J 1 base short, with 17 bases between. The CDR3 has 18 amino acids. The germline gives CDR1 SGHRS, CDR2 YFSETQ. CDR3 loop: CASSLDGRIISSYNEQFF. Here the CDR3 DNA reads TGCGCCAGCAGCTTGGATGGCAGGATAATTAGTTCCTACAATGAGCAGTTCTTC.

This chain links TRBV5-1 with TRBJ2-1; 11 nucleotides align to TRBD2. From germline, CDR1 is SGHRS and CDR2 YFSETQ. V lost 4 bases to trimming and J lost 0 bases; unmatched junction nucleotides: 6. The CDR3 is made up of 17 amino acids. Written as DNA, the CDR3 is TGCGCCAGCAGCCTGACTAGCGGGGCTAGCTCCTACAATGAGCAGTTCTTC. It specifies CASSLTSGASSYNEQFF.

This clonotype was observed a few times. The V call is TRBV29-1, the J call TRBJ2-3; 7 bases are a match to TRBD2. CDR1 and CDR2 from the germline V gene are SQVTM and ANQGSEA. There are 12 residues in the CDR3. Losses at the gene ends were 0 bases for V and 11 bases for J; bases not matched to a gene: 5. The CDR3 DNA sequence: TGCAGCGTTGAAGATAAGCGGGGTGGGCAGTATTTT. Translating gives CSVEDKRGGQYF.

This clonotype showed up just a few times. The J gene is TRBJ1-1, the V gene TRBV25-1, with D unclear. The CDR3 extends over 13 amino acids. Germline V gene lookup returns CDR1 MGHDK and CDR2 SYGVNS. Between the trimmed V and J ends, which lost 4 bases and 4 bases, there was a span of 10 bases. The CDR3 is CASSGIIGTEAFF. CDR3 sequence (DNA): TGTGCCAGCAGTGGTATTATAGGCACTGAAGCTTTCTTT. The full variable domain, with the rest looked up from reference TRBV25-1 and TRBJ1-1, is EADIYQTPRYLVIGTGKKITLECSQTMGHDKMYWYQQDPGMELHLIHYSYGVNSTEKGDLSSESTVSRIRTEHFPLTLESARPSHTSQYLCASSGIIGTEAFFGQGTRLTVV.

This chain uses TRBV10-3 with TRBJ2-7; 15 bases fit TRBD2. Germline lookup yields CDR1 ENHRY and CDR2 SYGVKD. CDR3 length equals 17 residues. V trimming: 10 bases; J trimming: 0 bases; junction bases outside the gene matches: 10. The CDR3 sequence is CATGTSGGYQSSYEQYF. The CDR3, as DNA: TGTGCCACCGGGACTAGCGGGGGGTATCAAAGCTCCTACGAGCAGTACTTC.

The rearrangement uses TRBV24-1 and TRBJ1-4, with TRBD1 identical over 7 bases. Germline V CDR1 and CDR2: KGHDR, SFDVKD. J was trimmed by 6 bases and V by 0 bases; bases with no gene match: 12. The CDR3 is made up of 18 amino acids. The CDR3 DNA sequence: TGTGCCACCAGTGATTTGCACAGGGGATTTGGTAATGATGAAAAACTGTTTTTT. This sequence encodes CATSDLHRGFGNDEKLFF.

This chain uses TRBV20-1 with TRBJ2-5, with TRBD1 matching over 8 bases. The CDR3 spans 14 residues. The V and J ends lost 3 bases and 5 bases, in that order; junction bases with no gene match: 8. In germline, CDR1 is DFQATT, CDR2 SNEGSKA (reference sequence). This CDR3 reads CSASYGQGRETQYF. In nucleotides, the CDR3 is TGCAGTGCTAGTTATGGACAGGGACGGGAGACCCAGTACTTC.

DNA of the CDR3: TGCGCCAGCAGCTACACTAGTATGGGCACAGATACGCAGTATTTT. Residues: CASSYTSMGTDTQYF. The chain has TRBV5-1 and TRBJ2-3; D may be TRBD2 (5 bases). Germline V CDR1 and CDR2: SGHRS, YFSETQ. The CDR3 is 15 residues long. V was clipped by 3 bases and J by 1 base, with 12 bases between them.

This clonotype was counted only a few times. This chain links TRBV18 with TRBJ1-1; D is ambiguous. Trimming left V 3 bases short and J 1 base short, with 6 bases between. CDR1 and CDR2 (germline): KGHSH, LQKENI. The CDR3 consists of 13 residues. Here the CDR3 reads CASSPTSNTEAFF. CDR3 nucleotide sequence: TGTGCCAGCTCACCGACATCGAACACTGAAGCTTTCTTT.